The text below deals with one T cell receptor beta chain. J lost 4 bases, V lost 5 bases, and 1 base had no gene match. This CDR3 comprises 15 residues. Germline V gene lookup returns CDR1 LNHDA and CDR2 SQIVND (reference sequence). This record belongs to a study of blood T cell repertoires in COVID-19. Sequenced by immunoSEQ multiplex PCR; TCRdb stores in-frame clones only, minus some. The sample comprises some 180,000 clones, around 80% of which are singletons, and roughly 19% rests with the top ten. Material: PBMCs or T cells enriched from blood (not recorded which). The rearrangement joins TRBV19 to TRBJ2-3; 15 bases match TRBD2. This TCR was recovered from a woman in her 70s in a cohort exposed to, infected with or recovered from COVID-19 (not recorded which). CDR3 protein: CASSGLAGGPDTQYF. In DNA, the CDR3 is TGTGCCAGTAGTGGACTAGCGGGAGGGCCAGATACGCAGTATTTT.